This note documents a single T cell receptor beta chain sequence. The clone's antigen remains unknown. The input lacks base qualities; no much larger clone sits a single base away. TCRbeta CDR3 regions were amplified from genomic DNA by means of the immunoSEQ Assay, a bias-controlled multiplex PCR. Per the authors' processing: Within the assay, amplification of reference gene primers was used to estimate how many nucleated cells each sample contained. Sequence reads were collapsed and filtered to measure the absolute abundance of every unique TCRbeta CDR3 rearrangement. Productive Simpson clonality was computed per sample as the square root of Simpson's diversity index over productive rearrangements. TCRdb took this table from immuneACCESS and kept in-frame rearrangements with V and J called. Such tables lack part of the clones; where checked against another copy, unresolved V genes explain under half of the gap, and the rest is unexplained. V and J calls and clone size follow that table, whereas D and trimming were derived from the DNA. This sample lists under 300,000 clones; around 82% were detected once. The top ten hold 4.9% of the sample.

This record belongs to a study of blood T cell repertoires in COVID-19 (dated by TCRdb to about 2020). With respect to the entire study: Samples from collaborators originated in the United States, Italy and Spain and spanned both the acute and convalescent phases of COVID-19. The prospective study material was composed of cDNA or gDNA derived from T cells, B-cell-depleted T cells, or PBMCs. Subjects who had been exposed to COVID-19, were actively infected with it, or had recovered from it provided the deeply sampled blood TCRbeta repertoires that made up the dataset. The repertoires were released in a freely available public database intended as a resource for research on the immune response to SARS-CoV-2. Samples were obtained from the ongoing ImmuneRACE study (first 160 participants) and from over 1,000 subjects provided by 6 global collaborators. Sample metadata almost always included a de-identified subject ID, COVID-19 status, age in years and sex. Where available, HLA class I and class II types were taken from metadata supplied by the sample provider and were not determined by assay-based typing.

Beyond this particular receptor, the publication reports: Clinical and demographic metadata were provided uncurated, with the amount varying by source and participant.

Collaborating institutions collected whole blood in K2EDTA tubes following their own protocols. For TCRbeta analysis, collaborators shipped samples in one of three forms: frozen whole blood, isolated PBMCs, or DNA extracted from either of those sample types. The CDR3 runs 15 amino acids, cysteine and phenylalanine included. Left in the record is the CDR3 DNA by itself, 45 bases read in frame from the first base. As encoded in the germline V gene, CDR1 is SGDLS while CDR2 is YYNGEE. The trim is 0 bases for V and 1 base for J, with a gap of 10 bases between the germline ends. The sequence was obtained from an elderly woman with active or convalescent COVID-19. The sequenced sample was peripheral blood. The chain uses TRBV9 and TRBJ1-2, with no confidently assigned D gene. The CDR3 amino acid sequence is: CASSVVRNINYGYTF. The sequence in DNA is TGTGCCAGCAGCGTAGTCAGAAATATTAACTATGGCTACACCTTC.